This entry describes one T cell receptor beta chain. The data originate from a study of blood T cell repertoires in COVID-19. Two negative PCRs, clearance, or symptom resolution were required of recovered Cohort 3 donors. The V gene's germline CDR1 is SGHTA and CDR2 FQGNSA. This CDR3 has 16 residues. Germline trimming cut 3 bases from V and 0 bases from J; bases unmatched to any gene: 3. Some clones are missing from TCRdb's copy, which holds only in-frame ones; the method was immunoSEQ multiplex PCR. This sample has approximately 470,000 clones; approximately 86% occur once, and the top ten carry 0.7%.

The chain couples TRBV7-2 to TRBJ1-3; 9 bases agree with TRBD1. Material: PBMCs or T cells enriched from blood (not recorded which). This TCR was sampled from a woman under 30 who had recovered from COVID-19. The CDR3 protein is CASSFGTGSSGNTIYF. In nucleotides, the CDR3 is TGTGCCAGCAGCTTTGGGACAGGGAGCTCTGGAAACACCATATATTTT.